The T cell receptor beta chain described here comes from a study of shared clonotypes between healthy human individuals. Study at large: The donors, a couple of women and a few men, were aged 18 to 49. Donors had three CD4 naive, three CD4 memory, two CD8 naive and one CD8 memory plate apiece.

It was across several immunoSEQ plates that each subset's genomic DNA was evenly split. As originally analysed: Junction-only immunoSEQ sequences carried no quality scores, so filtering differed. Here immunoSEQ multiplex PCR was the method, and the copy in TCRdb shows in-frame clones only, minus some. D and trimming come from the DNA, and the V and J calls and clone size come from that table. The sample lists 2,100,000 or so clones, almost 96% occurring once. This CDR3 is 12 amino acids long. V lost 1 base and J lost 6, with 7 bases in between. CDR1 is SEHNR and CDR2 is FQNEAQ in the germline V gene (reference sequence).

Input material: naive CD4+ T cells sorted from blood. Subset defined: CD45RA+ positively selected. The chain combines TRBV7-9 with TRBJ2-7; D unclear. This TCR was sampled from a young man in good health. CDR3: CASSLEMGEQYF. In nucleotides, the CDR3 is TGTGCCAGCAGCTTAGAGATGGGCGAGCAGTACTTC.